This TCR beta chain appears in the sequencing data of a study of T-cell memory formation after mild COVID-19 (dated by TCRdb to the early 2020s). Turning to the overall study: Most TCR sequence clusters were specific to one of the two donors. In two donors, T-cell clones that expanded and contracted after mild COVID-19 were followed by sequencing TCRalpha and TCRbeta repertoires longitudinally. The cohort was made up of two young adult volunteers, one female and one male, who were previously healthy.

Paper-wide results and their limitations: Some responding clones were detected in pre-infection memory, which suggested that pre-existing cross-reactive memory T cells had joined the SARS-CoV-2 response. Clones contracting from day 15 to 85 had balanced CD4/CD8 phenotypes, while a second wave expanding from day 15 to 37 was biased towards CD4+. SARS-CoV-2 specificity of the second-wave clones peaking on day 37 was not confirmed. The study covered only a couple of mild cases, and larger cohorts including severe cases with pre-infection samples were considered necessary. Contracting CD4+ clones were found mainly in CM and EM memory subsets, while CD8+ clones were enriched in EMRA.

For sequencing, an Illumina NovaSeq 6000 was employed. TCRalpha and TCRbeta cDNA libraries were constructed by 5'RACE with constant-segment primers, with sample barcodes and unique molecular identifiers being introduced. RNA was extracted from every sample with Trizol reagent. The libraries were amplified in two PCR steps, and the second step added a second sample barcode and Illumina TruSeq adapters. The libraries were sequenced on an Illumina NovaSeq using 2 x 150 bp paired-end reads. Regarding the original processing steps: Reads were demultiplexed and collapsed into UMI-guided consensus sequences with migec v1.2.7. Using mixcr v2.1.11, UMI consensuses were aligned to TRA and TRB V and J templates and then assembled into clonotypes. Expanded or contracted clonotypes were those called significant by both edgeR and NoisET, with noise models trained on biological replicates. For edgeR calls, the cutoffs were a false discovery rate-adjusted p below 0.01 and a log2 fold-change threshold of 1. As an exploratory analysis of dynamics, max-normalized trajectories of the 1000 most abundant clonotypes were examined with PCA combined with hierarchical clustering. Separately sequenced CD4+ and CD8+ repertoires were used to assign a CD4 or CD8 phenotype to each responding clone. Using fastp trimming at Q25 and MiXCR clonotype assembly, TCRdb reanalyzed the public sequencing data and kept in-frame beta chains. Each CDR3 protein gets just one entry, which takes the most common genes and DNA from the rows behind it. These V and J calls derive from TCRdb rather than the authors' analysis. This sample holds more than 35,000 distinct CDR3 sequences; 6.1% were observed only once. The ten largest clones add up to approximately 0.81% of the sample.

Ficoll-Paque density gradient centrifugation was used to isolate PBMCs. This clonotype occurred a few times. No antigen is known for it. Base qualities are missing; no much larger clone stands one base away. CDR1 is given as LGHDT and CDR2 as YNNKEL, both from the germline V gene (reference sequence). The CDR3, from cysteine to phenylalanine, totals 15 residues. Solely the CDR3 DNA is kept, with 45 bases framed from the first base. The V end loses 0 bases and the J end loses 4 bases, and a stretch of 10 bases separates them. This receptor was obtained from an adult who had mild COVID-19 (a few samples of this study predate the infection). The sample titles of this study are shuffled in the database, so cell type and time point are left out. The sequence joins TRBV3-1 to TRBJ2-1; the D call is possibly TRBD1 or TRBD2, each sharing 5 bases. The sample taken for sequencing was PBMCs or a T cell subset sorted from them (not recorded which). The DNA is as follows: TGTGCCAGCAGCCAAGACCTAGCAGGGTACAATGAGCAGTTCTTC. It translates as CASSQDLAGYNEQFF.